Sequencing of this T cell receptor (beta chain) was carried out in a study of technical replicates of blood from a few donors. This CDR3 is built from 15 residues. V lost 4 bases, J lost 5 bases, and 15 bases lay in between. Germline loops: CDR1 SGDLS, CDR2 YYNGEE. Only in-frame clones appear in the TCRdb table, and some are missing; sequencing was by immunoSEQ multiplex PCR. This table has about 72,000 clones, 95% to 96% appearing once. The receptor comes from a human donor in good health. V is TRBV9 and J is TRBJ2-2, with D perhaps matching TRBD1 (8 bases). Sequenced: T cells isolated from PBMCs. For the CDR3, the DNA is TGTGCCAGCAGCCACGGACAGGGAGGGACCGGGGAGCTGTTTTTT. Its translation is CASSHGQGGTGELFF.